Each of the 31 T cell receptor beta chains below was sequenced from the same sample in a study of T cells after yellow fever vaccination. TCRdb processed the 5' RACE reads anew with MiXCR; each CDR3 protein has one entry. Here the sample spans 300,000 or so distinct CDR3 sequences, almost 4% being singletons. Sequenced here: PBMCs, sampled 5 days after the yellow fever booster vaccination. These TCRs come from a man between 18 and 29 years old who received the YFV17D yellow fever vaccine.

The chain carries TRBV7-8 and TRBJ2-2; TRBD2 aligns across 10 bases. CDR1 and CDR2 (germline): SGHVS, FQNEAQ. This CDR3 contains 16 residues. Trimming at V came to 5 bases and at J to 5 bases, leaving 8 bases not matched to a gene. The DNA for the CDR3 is TGTGCCAGCAGCCCTGCCGGACTAGCGGTAACCGGGGAGCTGTTTTTT. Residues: CASSPAGLAVTGELFF.

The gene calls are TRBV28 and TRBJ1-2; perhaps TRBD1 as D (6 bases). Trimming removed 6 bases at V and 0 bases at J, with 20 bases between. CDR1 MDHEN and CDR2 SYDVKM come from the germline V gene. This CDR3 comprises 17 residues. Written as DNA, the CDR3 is TGTGCCAGCAGCTCATTATTTCAGGGGCGCCCTAACTATGGCTACACCTTC. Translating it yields CASSSLFQGRPNYGYTF.

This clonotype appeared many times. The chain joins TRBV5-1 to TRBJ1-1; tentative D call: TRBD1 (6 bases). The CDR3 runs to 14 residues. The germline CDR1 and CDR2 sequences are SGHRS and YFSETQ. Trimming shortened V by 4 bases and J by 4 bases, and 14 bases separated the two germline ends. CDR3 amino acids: CASSLQGYRTEAFF. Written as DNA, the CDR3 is TGCGCCAGCAGCCTCCAGGGGTACCGCACTGAAGCTTTCTTT.

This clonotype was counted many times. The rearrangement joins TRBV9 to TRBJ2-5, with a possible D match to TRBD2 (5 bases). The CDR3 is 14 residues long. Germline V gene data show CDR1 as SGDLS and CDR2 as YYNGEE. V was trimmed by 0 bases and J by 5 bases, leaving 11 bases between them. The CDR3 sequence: CASSVGRQRETQYF. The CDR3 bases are TGTGCCAGCAGCGTAGGCCGCCAGCGGGAGACCCAGTACTTC.

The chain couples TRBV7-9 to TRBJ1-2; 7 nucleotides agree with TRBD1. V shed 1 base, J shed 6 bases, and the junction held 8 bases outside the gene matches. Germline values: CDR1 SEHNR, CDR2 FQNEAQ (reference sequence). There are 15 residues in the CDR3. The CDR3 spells CASSLDHPGGNGYTF. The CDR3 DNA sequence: TGTGCCAGCAGCTTAGACCACCCAGGGGGAAATGGCTACACCTTC.

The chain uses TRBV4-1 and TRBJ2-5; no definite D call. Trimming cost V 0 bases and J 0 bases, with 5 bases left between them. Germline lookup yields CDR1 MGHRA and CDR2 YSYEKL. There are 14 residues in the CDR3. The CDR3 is CASSQDGDQETQYF. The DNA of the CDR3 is TGCGCCAGCAGCCAAGATGGGGACCAAGAGACCCAGTACTTC.

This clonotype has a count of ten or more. The CDR3 coding sequence is TGTGCCAGCAGCCCAGGTAGCACTGAAGCTTTCTTT. This encodes CASSPGSTEAFF. The rearrangement joins TRBV7-9 to TRBJ1-1; D remains unclear. Germline V gene sequence: CDR1 SEHNR, CDR2 FQNEAQ (reference sequence). The CDR3 loop spans 12 amino acids. The V end lost 5 bases, the J end lost 4 bases, and 8 bases lay between the germline ends.

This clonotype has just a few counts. Here the CDR3 DNA reads TGCGCCAGCAGCCAAGAGGCCGGGACAGGGGCTGAAAAACTGTTTTTT. Amino acids: CASSQEAGTGAEKLFF. J is TRBJ1-4 and V is TRBV4-3; 10 bases map to TRBD1. This CDR3 spans 16 amino acids. V trimming: 0 bases; J trimming: 7 bases; junction bases outside the gene matches: 5. Per the germline V gene, CDR1 is LGHNA and CDR2 is YSLEER.

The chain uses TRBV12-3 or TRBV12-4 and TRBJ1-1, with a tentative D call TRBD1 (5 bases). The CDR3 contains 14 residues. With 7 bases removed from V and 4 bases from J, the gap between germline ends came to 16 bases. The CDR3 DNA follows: TGTGCCAGCATCTTGGGAGGGGTCTCCACTGAAGCTTTCTTT. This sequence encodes CASILGGVSTEAFF.

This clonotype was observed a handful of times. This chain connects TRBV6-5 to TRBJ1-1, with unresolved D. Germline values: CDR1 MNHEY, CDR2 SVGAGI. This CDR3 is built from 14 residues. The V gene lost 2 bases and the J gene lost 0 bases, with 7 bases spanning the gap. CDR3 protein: CASSYLTVNTEAFF. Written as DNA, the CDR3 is TGTGCCAGCAGTTACCTTACGGTGAACACTGAAGCTTTCTTT.

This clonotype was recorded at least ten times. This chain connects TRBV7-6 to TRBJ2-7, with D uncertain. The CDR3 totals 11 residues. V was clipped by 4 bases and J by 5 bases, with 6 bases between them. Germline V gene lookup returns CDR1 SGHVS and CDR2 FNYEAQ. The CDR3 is CASSSRDEQYF. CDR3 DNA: TGTGCCAGCAGCTCCCGGGACGAGCAGTACTTC.

The CDR3 coding sequence is TGCGCCAGCAGCTTGGACGCCCTCGACAGTGTAAATCAGCCCCAGCATTTT. Translated: CASSLDALDSVNQPQHF. The chain has TRBV5-1 and TRBJ1-5, with D possibly being TRBD1 (5 bases). This CDR3 spans 17 amino acids. Germline CDR1 SGHRS, CDR2 YFSETQ. V lost 0 bases and J 4 bases, leaving 17 bases between the germline ends.

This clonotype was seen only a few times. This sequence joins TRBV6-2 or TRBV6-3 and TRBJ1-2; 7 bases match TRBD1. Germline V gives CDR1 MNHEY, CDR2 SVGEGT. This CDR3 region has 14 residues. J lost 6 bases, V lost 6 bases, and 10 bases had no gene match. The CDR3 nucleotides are TGTGCCAGCAGAAGGGACAGTATTATCGATGGCTACACCTTC. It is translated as CASRRDSIIDGYTF.

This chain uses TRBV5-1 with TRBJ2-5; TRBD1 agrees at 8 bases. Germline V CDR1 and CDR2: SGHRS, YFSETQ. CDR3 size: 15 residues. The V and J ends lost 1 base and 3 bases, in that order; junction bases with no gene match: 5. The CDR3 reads CASSLFGQGEETQYF. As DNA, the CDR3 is TGCGCCAGCAGCTTGTTCGGACAGGGCGAAGAGACCCAGTACTTC.

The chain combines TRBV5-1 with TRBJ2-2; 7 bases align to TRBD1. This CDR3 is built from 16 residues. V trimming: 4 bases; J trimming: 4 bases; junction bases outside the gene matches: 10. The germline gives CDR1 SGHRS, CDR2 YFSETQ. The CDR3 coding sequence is TGCGCCAGCAGCCCGGGGACAGTAATAGCCACCGGGGAGCTGTTTTTT. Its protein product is CASSPGTVIATGELFF.

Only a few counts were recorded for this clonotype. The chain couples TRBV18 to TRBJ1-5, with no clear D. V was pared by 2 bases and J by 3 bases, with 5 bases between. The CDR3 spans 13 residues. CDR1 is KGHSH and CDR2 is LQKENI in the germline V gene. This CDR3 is CASSPSDNQPQHF. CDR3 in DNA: TGTGCCAGCTCACCATCGGACAATCAGCCCCAGCATTTT.

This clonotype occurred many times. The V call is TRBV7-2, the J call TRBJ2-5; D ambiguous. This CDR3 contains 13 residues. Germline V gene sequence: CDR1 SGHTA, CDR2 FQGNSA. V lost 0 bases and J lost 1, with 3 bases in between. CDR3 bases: TGTGCCAGCAGCTTAGCTATCCAAGAGACCCAGTACTTC. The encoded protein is CASSLAIQETQYF.

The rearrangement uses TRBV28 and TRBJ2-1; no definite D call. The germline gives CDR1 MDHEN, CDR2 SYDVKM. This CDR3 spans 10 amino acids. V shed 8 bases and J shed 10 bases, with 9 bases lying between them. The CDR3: CASGNGEQFF. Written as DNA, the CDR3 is TGTGCCAGCGGGAATGGGGAGCAGTTCTTC.

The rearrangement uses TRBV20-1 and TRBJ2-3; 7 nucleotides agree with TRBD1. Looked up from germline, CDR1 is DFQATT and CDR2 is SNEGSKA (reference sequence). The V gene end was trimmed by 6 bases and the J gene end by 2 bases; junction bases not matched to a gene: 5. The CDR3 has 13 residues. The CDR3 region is CSAPGQLTDTQYF. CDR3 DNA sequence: TGCAGTGCCCCGGGACAGCTCACAGATACGCAGTATTTT.

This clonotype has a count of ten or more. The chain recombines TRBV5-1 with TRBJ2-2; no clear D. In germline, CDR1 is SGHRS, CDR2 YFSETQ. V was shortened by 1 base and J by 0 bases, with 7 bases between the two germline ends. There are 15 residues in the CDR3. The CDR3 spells CASSLRVPNTGELFF. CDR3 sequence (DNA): TGCGCCAGCAGCTTGCGGGTCCCGAACACCGGGGAGCTGTTTTTT.

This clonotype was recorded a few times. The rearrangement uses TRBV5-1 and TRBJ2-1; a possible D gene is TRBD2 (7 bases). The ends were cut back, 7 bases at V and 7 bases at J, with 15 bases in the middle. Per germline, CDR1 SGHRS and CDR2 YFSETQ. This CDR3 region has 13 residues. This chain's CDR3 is CASDLGGANEQFF. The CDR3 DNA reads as TGCGCCAGCGACTTGGGGGGGGCGAATGAGCAGTTCTTC.

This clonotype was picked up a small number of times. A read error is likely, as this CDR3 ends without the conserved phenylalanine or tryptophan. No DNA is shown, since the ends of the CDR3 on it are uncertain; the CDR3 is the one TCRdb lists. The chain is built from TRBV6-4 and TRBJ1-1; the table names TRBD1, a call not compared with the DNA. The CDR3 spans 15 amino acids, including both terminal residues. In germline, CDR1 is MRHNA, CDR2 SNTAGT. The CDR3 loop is CASKAQEEGAAEALI.

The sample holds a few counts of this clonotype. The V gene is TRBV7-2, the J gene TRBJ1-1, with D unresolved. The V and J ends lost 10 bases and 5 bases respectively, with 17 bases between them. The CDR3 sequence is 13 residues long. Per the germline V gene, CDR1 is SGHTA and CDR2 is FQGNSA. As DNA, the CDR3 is TGTGCCACCGTGGGAGGGTTGAGTACTGAAGCTTTCTTT. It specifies CATVGGLSTEAFF.

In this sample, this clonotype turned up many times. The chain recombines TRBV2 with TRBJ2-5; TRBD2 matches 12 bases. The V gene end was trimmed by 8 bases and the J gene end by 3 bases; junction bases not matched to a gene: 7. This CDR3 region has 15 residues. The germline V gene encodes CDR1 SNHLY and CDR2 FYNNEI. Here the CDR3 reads CASGGLAGPEETQYF. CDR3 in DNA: TGTGCCAGCGGAGGACTAGCGGGACCCGAAGAGACCCAGTACTTC.

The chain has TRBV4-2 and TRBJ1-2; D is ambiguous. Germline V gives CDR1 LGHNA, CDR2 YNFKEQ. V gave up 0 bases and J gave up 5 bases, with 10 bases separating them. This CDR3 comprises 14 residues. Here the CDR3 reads CASSQDPGIYGYTF. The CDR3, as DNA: TGTGCCAGCAGCCAAGATCCCGGGATATATGGCTACACCTTC.

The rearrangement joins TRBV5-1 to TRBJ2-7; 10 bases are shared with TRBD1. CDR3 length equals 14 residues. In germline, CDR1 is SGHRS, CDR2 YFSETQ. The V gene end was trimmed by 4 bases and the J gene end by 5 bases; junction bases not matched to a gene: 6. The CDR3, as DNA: TGCGCCAGCAGCCCGCCCGGGACAGGGGACGAGCAGTACTTC. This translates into CASSPPGTGDEQYF. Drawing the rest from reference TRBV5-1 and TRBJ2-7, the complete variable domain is KAGVTQTPRYLIKTRGQQVTLSCSPISGHRSVSWYQQTPGQGLQFLFEYFSETQRNKGNFPGRFSGRQFSNSRSEMNVSTLELGDSALYLCASSPPGTGDEQYFGPGTRLTVT.

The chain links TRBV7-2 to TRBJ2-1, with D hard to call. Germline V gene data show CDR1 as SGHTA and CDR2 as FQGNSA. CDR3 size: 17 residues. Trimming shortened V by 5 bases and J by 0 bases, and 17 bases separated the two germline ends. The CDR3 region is CASSQRFPGSSYNEQFF. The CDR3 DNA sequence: TGTGCCAGCAGCCAAAGGTTTCCCGGATCCTCCTACAATGAGCAGTTCTTC.

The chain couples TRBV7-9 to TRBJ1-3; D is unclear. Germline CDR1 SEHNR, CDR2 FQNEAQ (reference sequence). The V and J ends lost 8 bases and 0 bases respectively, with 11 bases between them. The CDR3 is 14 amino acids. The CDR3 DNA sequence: TGTGCCAGCGGCGGGTGGACCTCTGGAAACACCATATATTTT. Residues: CASGGWTSGNTIYF.

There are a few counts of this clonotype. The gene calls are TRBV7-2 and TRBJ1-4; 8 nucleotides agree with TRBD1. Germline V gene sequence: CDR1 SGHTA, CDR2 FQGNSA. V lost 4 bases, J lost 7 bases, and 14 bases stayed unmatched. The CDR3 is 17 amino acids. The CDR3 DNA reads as TGTGCCAGCAGCTCCCTCGGACAGGGAGTAAGAGGTGAAAAACTGTTTTTT. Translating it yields CASSSLGQGVRGEKLFF.

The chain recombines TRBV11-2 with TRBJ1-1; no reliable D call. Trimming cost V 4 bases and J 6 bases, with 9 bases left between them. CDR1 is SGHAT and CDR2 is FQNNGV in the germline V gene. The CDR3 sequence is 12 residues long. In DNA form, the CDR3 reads TGTGCCAGCAGCTCACAGCGGCCTGAAGCTTTCTTT. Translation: CASSSQRPEAFF. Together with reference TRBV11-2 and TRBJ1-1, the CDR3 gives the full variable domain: EAGVAQSPRYKIIEKRQSVAFWCNPISGHATLYWYQQILGQGPKLLIQFQNNGVVDDSQLPKDRFSAERLKGVDSTLKIQPAKLEDSAVYLCASSSQRPEAFFGQGTRLTVV.

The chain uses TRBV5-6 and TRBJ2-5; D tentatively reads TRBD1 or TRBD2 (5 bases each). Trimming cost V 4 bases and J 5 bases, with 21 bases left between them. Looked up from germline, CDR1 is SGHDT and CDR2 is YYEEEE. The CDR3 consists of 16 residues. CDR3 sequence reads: CASSPWDPRVRETQYF. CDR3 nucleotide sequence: TGTGCCAGCAGCCCATGGGACCCCAGGGTTCGGGAGACCCAGTACTTC. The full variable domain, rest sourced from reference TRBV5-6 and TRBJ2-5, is DAGVTQSPTHLIKTRGQQVTLRCSPKSGHDTVSWYQQALGQGPQFIFQYYEEEERQRGNFPDRFSGHQFPNYSSELNVNALLLGDSALYLCASSPWDPRVRETQYFGPGTRLLVL.